The entry below describes one T cell receptor (beta chain). This clonotype was recorded at least ten times. This clone's antigen is unknown. No much larger clone exists at a distance of one base, and base qualities are not known. Libraries were made using RT-PCR. Data came from an Illumina HiSeq 2500. The raw public reads went through TCRdb reprocessing: fastp at Q25, MiXCR clone calling, in-frame beta chains kept. Rows merge per CDR3 protein into single entries with the most common DNA and genes. In this sample the table shows about half a million distinct CDR3 sequences, 7.6% of which occur a single time. Roughly 13% of the sample is in the top ten clones. This sample was taken from a study of response to subunit inactivated influenza vaccine (dated by TCRdb to 2016 to 2019). The study in broad terms: To follow how T cells responded to a trivalent subunit inactivated influenza vaccine, the researchers relied on deep quantitative profiling of the T cell receptor repertoire.

Summary of the overall study and its limitations: The authors proposed that each seasonal influenza vaccination may bring in only a limited number of new T cells.

Taken from the germline V gene, the CDR1 and CDR2 loops are SGHVS and FNYEAQ. Trimming takes 2 bases off V and 3 bases off J; junction bases not matched to a gene: 3. The CDR3, from cysteine to phenylalanine, totals 15 residues. Of the read, only the CDR3 DNA is kept; its 45 bases are in frame from base 1. Source: PBMCs from blood, taken less than 30 months after vaccination. Recombination linked TRBV7-6 to TRBJ2-1; 8 bases in the junction line up with TRBD2. The sequence was obtained from a man in his fifties or sixties who received an inactivated influenza vaccine. Donor details come from another sample of the same person, matched by shared clones. The nucleotide sequence is given as TGTGCCAGCAGCTTACGGCTAGCGGGCTACAATGAGCAGTTCTTC. The encoded protein is CASSLRLAGYNEQFF.